This TCR beta chain was identified in a study of naive CD8 T cells in extremely preterm neonates (dated by TCRdb to about 2017). General notes on the study: The study compared the TCRbeta CDR3 repertoires of sorted naive CD8+ T cells among four age groups: extremely preterm neonates, term neonates, young children and adults.

Results and caveats for the whole study, not just this receptor: Compared with the older groups, preterm CDR3s were shorter and closer to germline, carrying fewer N additions and showing less junctional trimming. A small sample size and variable productive template counts among preterm samples were noted by the authors as limitations. Preterm neonates had significantly lower iChao1 richness than all other age groups (p < 0.05) and an even clone distribution, indicating a less rich repertoire. To track T cell development within individuals, the authors urged prospective longitudinal studies of preterm and term neonates. Preterm neonates shared more CDR3 nucleotide sequences (2.7%) than term neonates (roughly 0.4%), young children (approximately 0.03%) and adults (about 0.01%).

About this clone: What this receptor recognizes is not known. Base qualities are missing; no much larger clone stands one base away.

The term cord blood was obtained from about five elective full-term cesarean deliveries at about 37-42 weeks of gestation that occurred without labor or rupture of membranes. Exclusion from the study was applied to pregnancies with fetal demise, active maternal HSV infection or known maternal HIV infection. A FACSAria III cell sorter was used to sort live, Annexin V-negative naive CD8+ T cells (CD3+CD8+CD45RA+CCR7+). Each sample yielded roughly 17,000 to 110,000 sorted naive CD8+ T cells. Mixed venous-arterial cord blood was collected with preassembled standardized sampling kits. Cord blood stayed at room temperature and was processed within 4 hours after collection. Ficoll-Paque density gradient centrifugation of diluted blood was used to isolate mononuclear cells. Before sorting, mononuclear cells were cryopreserved in about 10% DMSO plus 90% FBS and kept long term at -150 degrees C. After thawing, the cells were stained with Annexin V and with antibodies against CD3, CD8, CCR7 and CD45RA. Genomic DNA was extracted from snap-frozen sorted cell pellets with the DNeasy Blood and Tissue Kit.

A two-step, bias-controlled multiplex PCR was used to amplify TCRbeta CDR3 regions from genomic DNA. The multiplex PCR included primers specific for each TRBV and TRBJ gene segment. The immunoSEQ Assay was used to generate the TCRbeta repertoire data. On the study's bioinformatics: To merge closely related sequences, reads went through filtering and clustering using a relative-frequency ratio and a modified nearest-neighbor algorithm. The V, D and J gene assignments for CDR3 sequences were based on IMGT annotation. Template counts were corrected for PCR amplification bias by normalization and were quantified against synthetic TCR CDR3 analog sequences. Only unique productive sequences, defined as in-frame CDR3 sequences lacking stop codons, were included in the analyses. The immunoSEQ Analyzer software was used to calculate iChao1 richness and clonality, with clonality defined as 1 minus Pielou's evenness. Statistical testing was performed in JMP, using Student's t-test or a non-parametric test depending on Shapiro-Wilk normality results. TCRdb limited this immuneACCESS table to in-frame rearrangements with V and J called. A share of clones is missing; checked studies link under half to unresolved V genes, and the rest is unexplained. The D gene and trimming were derived from the DNA, and the V and J assignments and clone size from that table. This sample has thousands of clones in its table, and around 98% of those were observed once. Together, the top ten hold around 0.36% of the sample.

The TCR originated in a newborn in good health. Sequenced sample: naive CD8+ T cells from cord blood.

The nucleotide sequence is TGCGCCAGCAGCCAAGGTCCAGGGCGCTCCTACGAGCAGTACTTC. Its protein is CASSQGPGRSYEQYF. Recombination joined TRBV4-1 with TRBJ2-7; D gene: possibly TRBD1, on 5 matching bases. CDR1 is given as MGHRA and CDR2 as YSYEKL, both from the germline V gene. V and J are truncated by 1 base and 0 bases respectively, leaving an intervening sequence of 10 bases. The CDR3 contains 15 residues, cysteine and phenylalanine counted. Only CDR3 DNA is held: 45 bases, read in frame from base 1.